These 3 T cell receptor beta chains originate from one sample sequenced in a study of blood T cell repertoires in COVID-19. Data came from immunoSEQ multiplex PCR; TCRdb stores just in-frame clones and leaves some out. In the table there are hundreds of thousands of clones, roughly 80% of which are singletons. The sequenced sample was PBMCs or T cells enriched from blood (not recorded which). These TCRs come from a man in his forties who had been exposed to COVID-19.

The chain carries TRBV3-1 (or the pseudogene TRBV3-2) and TRBJ2-3; a possible D gene is TRBD1 (6 bases). There are 15 residues in the CDR3. V was cut by 2 bases and J by 3 bases, with 12 bases left in between. Germline V CDR1 and CDR2: LGHDT, YNNKEL (reference sequence). The CDR3 is CASSQFKGVTDTQYF. The CDR3 DNA reads TGTGCCAGCAGCCAATTTAAGGGGGTTACAGATACGCAGTATTTT.

The V gene is TRBV6-1, the J gene TRBJ2-7; maybe TRBD2 (6 bases). The V gene lost 1 base and the J gene lost 1 base, with 8 bases spanning the gap. Germline-derived CDR1 and CDR2 are MNHNS and SASEGT. This CDR3 is 14 amino acids long. This CDR3 reads CASSEGTKSYEQYF. CDR3 bases: TGTGCCAGCAGTGAAGGGACTAAGTCCTACGAGCAGTACTTC.

This chain joins TRBV19 and TRBJ1-5, with 10 bases that match TRBD1. Trimming removed 8 bases from V and 0 bases from J; junction bases left unmatched: 10. This CDR3 comprises 17 residues. In germline, CDR1 is LNHDA, CDR2 SQIVND (reference sequence). The CDR3 is CASPLDRGGYSNQPQHF. CDR3 sequence (DNA): TGTGCCAGTCCCCTGGACAGGGGGGGATATAGCAATCAGCCCCAGCATTTT.